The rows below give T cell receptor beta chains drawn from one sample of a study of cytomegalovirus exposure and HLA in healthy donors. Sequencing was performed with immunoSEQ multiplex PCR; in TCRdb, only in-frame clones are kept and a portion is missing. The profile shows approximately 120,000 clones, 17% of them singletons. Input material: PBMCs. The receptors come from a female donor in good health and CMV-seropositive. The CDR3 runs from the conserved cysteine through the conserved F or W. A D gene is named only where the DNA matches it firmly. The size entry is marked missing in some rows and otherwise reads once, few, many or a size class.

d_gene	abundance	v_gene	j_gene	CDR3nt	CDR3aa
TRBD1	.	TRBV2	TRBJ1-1	TGTGCCAGCAGGACCGGGACAGACAACACTGAAGCTTTCTTT	CASRTGTDNTEAFF
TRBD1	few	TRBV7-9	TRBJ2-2	TGTGCCAGCAGGCGACAGGGTCTACTCACCGGGGAGCTGTTTTTT	CASRRQGLLTGELFF
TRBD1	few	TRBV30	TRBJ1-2	TGTGCCTGGAATCTTGACAGGGACGGCGGCTACACCTTC	CAWNLDRDGGYTF
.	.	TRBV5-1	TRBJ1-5	TGCGCCAGCAGCCTGGACAGTAATCAGCCCCAGCATTTT	CASSLDSNQPQHF
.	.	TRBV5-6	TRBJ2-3	TGTGCCAGCAGCTCCAACACAGATACGCAGTATTTT	CASSSNTDTQYF
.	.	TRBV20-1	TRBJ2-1	TGCAGTGCTACCTTCAGTGAGCAGTTCTTC	CSATFSEQFF
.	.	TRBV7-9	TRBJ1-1	TGTGCCAGCAGCTTACTTGAGGGCCAAGCTTTCTTT	CASSLLEGQAFF
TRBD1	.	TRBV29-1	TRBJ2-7	TGCAGCGTTGAAGGGACAGGGACTTACGAGCAGTACTTC	CSVEGTGTYEQYF
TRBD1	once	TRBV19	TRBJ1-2	TGTGCCAGTAGTGCCCCAGGGGGCGACTATGGCTACACCTTC	CASSAPGGDYGYTF
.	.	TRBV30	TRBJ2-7	TGTGCCTGGAGTGGACAGGGAGGTGACGAAGTTAAGTACTTC	CAWSGQGGDEVKYF
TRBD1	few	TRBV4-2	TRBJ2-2	TGTGCCAGCAGCCAACTGGACAGGGCGAACGGGGAGCTGTTTTTT	CASSQLDRANGELFF
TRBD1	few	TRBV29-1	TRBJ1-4	TGCAGCGTTGGACAGGGGATGTTTGAAAAACTGTTTTTT	CSVGQGMFEKLFF
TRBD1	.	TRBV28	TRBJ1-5	TGTGCCAGCAGCCCTCGGACAGGGGCCAGATATCAGCCCCAGCATTTT	CASSPRTGARYQPQHF
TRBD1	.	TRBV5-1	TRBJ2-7	TGCGCCAGCAGCTCCTACCTCTCCGGGACAGGGGCCTACGAGCAGTACTTC	CASSSYLSGTGAYEQYF
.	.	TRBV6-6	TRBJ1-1	TGTGCCAGCAGTTGGGGGGGTAGGACAGTGAACACTGAAGCTTTCTTT	CASSWGGRTVNTEAFF
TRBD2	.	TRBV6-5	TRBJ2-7	TGTGCCAGCAGTTACTCGCTAGCGGGGGGGTCCTACGAGCAGTACTTC	CASSYSLAGGSYEQYF
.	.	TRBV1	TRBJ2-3	TGCACCAGCAGCCAAGATACCCCCGGGCTAGCGGGGGGGCCGACGCAGTATTTT	CTSSQDTPGLAGGPTQYF
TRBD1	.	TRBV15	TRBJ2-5	TGTGCCACCACCATCACAGGGGGCGGAAAGACCCAGTACTTC	CATTITGGGKTQYF
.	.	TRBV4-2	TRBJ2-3	TGTGCCAGCAGCCGATATCCGGGGGATGCGGATACGCAGTATTTT	CASSRYPGDADTQYF
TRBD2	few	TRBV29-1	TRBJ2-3	TGCAGCGTGGCGGGGGTTCCAGGCACAGATACGCAGTATTTT	CSVAGVPGTDTQYF
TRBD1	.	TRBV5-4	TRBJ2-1	TGTGCCAGCAGTAGAGGGACAGGCGTTTTGAGGCTCTTC	CASSRGTGVLRLF
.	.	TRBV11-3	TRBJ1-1	TGTGCCAGCAGCTTAGGTTTTAAGGGGCTCTTCCTCCATCTAGCTTTCTTT	CASSLGFKGLFLHLAFF
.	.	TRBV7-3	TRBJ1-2	TGTGCCAGCAGCGAATTTGGGCGAGACTATGGCTACACCTTC	CASSEFGRDYGYTF
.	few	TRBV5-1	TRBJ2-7	TGCGCCAGCAGCTCCAACCCCACAGGGTCCTACGAGCAGTACTTC	CASSSNPTGSYEQYF
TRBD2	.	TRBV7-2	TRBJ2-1	TGTGCCAGCAGCTTGACTAGCGGGAGCGATGAGCAGTTCTTC	CASSLTSGSDEQFF
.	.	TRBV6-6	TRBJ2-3	TGTGCCAGCAGTTCCCCGTTTAGCTCTGGGGGGAATACGCAGTATTTT	CASSSPFSSGGNTQYF
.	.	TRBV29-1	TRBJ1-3	TGCAGCGTCCATACAGGCTCTGGAAACACCATATATTTT	CSVHTGSGNTIYF
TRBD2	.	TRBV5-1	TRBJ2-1	TGCGCCAGCAGCTGGTTAGGGACTAGAAACAATGAGCAGTTCTTC	CASSWLGTRNNEQFF
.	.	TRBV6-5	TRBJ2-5	TGTGCCAGCAGTTACTCGAGCGGCCAAGAGACCCAGTACTTC	CASSYSSGQETQYF
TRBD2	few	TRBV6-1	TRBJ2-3	TGTGCCAGCAGCCAGCGGGGGCGGCAGCATACGCAGTATTTT	CASSQRGRQHTQYF
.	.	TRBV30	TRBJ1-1	TGTGCCTGGGAAAGGACAAGGAACACTGAAGCTTTCTTT	CAWERTRNTEAFF
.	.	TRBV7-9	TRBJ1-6	TGTGCCAGCAGCTTAGTAGGTCTGGGGAGTTCACCCCTCCACTTT	CASSLVGLGSSPLHF